The clone carrying this T cell receptor beta chain was found many times. Its target is not known. Documented time point: persistent/refractory GD, antithyroid drugs over 5 years with positive TRAb. Extracted PBMC RNA gave rise to the TCR library. It was American Thyroid Association guidelines that determined Graves' disease diagnosis. Losses at the gene ends were 8 bases for V and 7 bases for J; bases not matched to a gene: 9. The germline CDR1 and CDR2 sequences are GTSNPN and SVGIG (reference sequence). The CDR3 is made up of 13 amino acids. The sample originates from a study of regulatory T cells in long-lasting Graves disease. Across the study: Persistent Graves' disease required over 5 years of antithyroid drugs and positive TSH receptor antibodies. General study points: Persistent disease samples used TRBV28, TRBJ1-2 and TRBJ2-5 preferentially.

Through Arm-PCR of CDR3 regions and iRepertoire HTBI primers, TCR beta libraries were built. In the study's own analysis: The samples yielded roughly 64 TRBV and more than eleven TRBJ segments. TCRdb ran MiXCR on the multiplex PCR reads and lists one entry per CDR3 protein. The V and J calls and clone size come from TCRdb's table, not from the authors' own analysis. The table shows under 350,000 distinct CDR3 sequences, with roughly a fifth occurring only once. This clonotype was sampled from a female donor with Graves disease. The chain joins TRBV30 to TRBJ2-7; 12 nucleotides agree with TRBD2. The sequencing used peripheral blood mononuclear cells (PBMCs), collected when the disease was refractory, from a patient treated with antithyroid drugs. CDR3: CARSGTSGQEQYF. The CDR3 nucleotides are TGTGCCCGTTCCGGGACTAGCGGGCAGGAGCAGTACTTC.